The 30 T cell receptor beta chains listed next were all sequenced from one sample in a study of blood T cell repertoires in COVID-19. Here immunoSEQ multiplex PCR was the method, and the copy in TCRdb shows in-frame clones only, minus some. The repertoire holds approximately 210,000 clones, around 87% seen once, with 7% to 9% in the top ten. The sample taken for sequencing was PBMCs or T cells enriched from blood (not recorded which). The receptor source for this set is a man between 25 and 39 years old in a cohort exposed to, infected with or recovered from COVID-19 (not recorded which).

About this clone itself: The sample holds other DNA sequences that translate to the same CDR3. The V and J genes are TRBV5-1 and TRBJ2-2; 10 bases are shared with TRBD2. With 4 bases clipped from V and 2 bases from J, the junction kept 5 bases outside the gene matches. CDR3 length equals 16 residues. Germline CDR1 is SGHRS and CDR2 is YFSETQ. This CDR3 is CASSPRTSGNTGELFF. CDR3 nucleotides: TGCGCCAGCAGCCCAAGGACTAGCGGAAACACCGGGGAGCTGTTTTTT.

CDR3 sequence reads: CASSSGTGGTEAFF. CDR3 nucleotides: TGTGCCAGCAGCTCTGGGACAGGGGGCACTGAAGCTTTCTTT. The rearrangement links TRBV11-3 to TRBJ1-1, with 11 bases that match TRBD1. Germline CDR1 reads SGHNT; CDR2 reads YENEEA. Trimming at V came to 4 bases and at J to 4 bases, leaving 2 bases not matched to a gene. The CDR3 sequence is 14 residues long.

The chain uses TRBV5-1 and TRBJ2-1; D possibly corresponds to TRBD1 (6 bases). With 4 bases removed from V and 0 bases from J, the gap between germline ends came to 20 bases. The length of the CDR3 is 18 residues. The germline V gene has CDR1 SGHRS and CDR2 YFSETQ. CDR3 amino acids: CASSPTGTYGSSYNEQFF. Here the CDR3 DNA reads TGCGCCAGCAGCCCGACAGGTACTTACGGCAGCTCCTACAATGAGCAGTTCTTC.

In this sample, this clone turned up a few times. The rearrangement uses TRBV9 and TRBJ2-2; no firm D call. Germline V CDR1 and CDR2: SGDLS, YYNGEE. This CDR3 has 17 amino acids. V dropped 0 bases and J dropped 0 bases, with 12 bases sitting between them. The DNA of the CDR3 is TGTGCCAGCAGCGTAGGCTTTGGCGGCGCGAACACCGGGGAGCTGTTTTTT. This translates into CASSVGFGGANTGELFF.

The gene calls are TRBV14 and TRBJ2-7; D is possibly TRBD1 (5 bases). CDR1 is SGHDN, CDR2 FVKESK, per germline. This CDR3 region has 15 residues. Trimming cost V 3 bases and J 0 bases, with 12 bases left between them. DNA for the CDR3: TGTGCCAGCAGCCAGACGGGTGACAGCTCCTACGAGCAGTACTTC. Its protein is CASSQTGDSSYEQYF.

The genes are TRBV5-1 and TRBJ2-2; TRBD2 agrees at 8 bases. V lost 0 bases to trimming and J lost 5 bases; unmatched junction nucleotides: 9. The germline gives CDR1 SGHRS, CDR2 YFSETQ. CDR3 size: 17 residues. The CDR3: CASSLGLAGGGTGELFF. The CDR3 bases are TGCGCCAGCAGCTTGGGACTCGCGGGAGGAGGAACCGGGGAGCTGTTTTTT. Looking up the rest from reference TRBV5-1 and TRBJ2-2 gives the full variable domain: KAGVTQTPRYLIKTRGQQVTLSCSPISGHRSVSWYQQTPGQGLQFLFEYFSETQRNKGNFPGRFSGRQFSNSRSEMNVSTLELGDSALYLCASSLGLAGGGTGELFFGEGSRLTVL.

V gene TRBV5-1 combines with J gene TRBJ1-4; no clear D. The CDR3 sequence is 14 residues long. Germline V gene data show CDR1 as SGHRS and CDR2 as YFSETQ. The V end lost 4 bases, the J end lost 0 bases, and 7 bases lay between the germline ends. The DNA for the CDR3 is TGCGCCAGCAGCGTCACTTCAACTAATGAAAAACTGTTTTTT. It translates to CASSVTSTNEKLFF. Filled out from reference TRBV5-1 and TRBJ1-4, the complete variable domain reads KAGVTQTPRYLIKTRGQQVTLSCSPISGHRSVSWYQQTPGQGLQFLFEYFSETQRNKGNFPGRFSGRQFSNSRSEMNVSTLELGDSALYLCASSVTSTNEKLFFGSGTQLSVL.

The chain links TRBV7-9 to TRBJ1-1; the D gene is possibly TRBD1 (6 bases). Trimming left V 5 bases short and J 10 bases short, with 17 bases between. This CDR3 has 13 residues. Germline-derived CDR1 and CDR2 are SEHNR and FQNEAQ (reference sequence). The CDR3 region is CASSNQGRRSAFF. The CDR3, as DNA: TGTGCCAGCAGCAATCAGGGGCGGAGGTCAGCTTTCTTT.

The V gene is TRBV28, the J gene TRBJ1-2; D possibly corresponds to TRBD1 (6 bases). The CDR3 covers 13 residues. V lost 8 bases and J 7 bases, leaving 17 bases between the germline ends. Germline V CDR1 and CDR2: MDHEN, SYDVKM. In DNA, the CDR3 is TGTGCCAGCGATTTACAGGGCTCGGGTGGCTACACCTTC. Protein sequence: CASDLQGSGGYTF.

This clone was seen a handful of times. The chain couples TRBV14 to TRBJ1-6; the match to TRBD1 covers 10 bases. The CDR3 loop spans 15 amino acids. The germline gives CDR1 SGHDN, CDR2 FVKESK. Germline trimming cut 3 bases from V and 9 bases from J; bases unmatched to any gene: 5. This CDR3 is CASSQTTGGGSPLHF. In DNA, the CDR3 is TGTGCCAGCAGCCAGACGACAGGGGGCGGTTCACCCCTCCACTTT.

This chain uses TRBV29-1 with TRBJ2-5; D possibly corresponds to TRBD2 (5 bases). The V gene's germline CDR1 is SQVTM and CDR2 ANQGSEA. The length of the CDR3 is 12 residues. V lost 5 bases, J lost 5 bases, and 12 bases lay in between. The CDR3 sequence is CSVLTRSETQYF. In DNA, the CDR3 is TGCAGCGTTTTAACTAGAAGCGAGACCCAGTACTTC.

The chain employs TRBV7-2 and TRBJ1-1, with 7 bases that match TRBD1. Looked up from germline, CDR1 is SGHTA and CDR2 is FQGNSA. Trimming at V came to 2 bases and at J to 4 bases, leaving 13 bases not matched to a gene. This CDR3 is 17 amino acids long. Here the CDR3 DNA reads TGTGCCAGCAGCTTAAGAGGGGGGACAGCATGGTTCACTGAAGCTTTCTTT. Its protein product is CASSLRGGTAWFTEAFF.

The rearrangement uses TRBV27 and TRBJ2-1; the match to TRBD2 covers 8 bases. The CDR3 sequence is 17 residues long. Germline V gives CDR1 MNHEY, CDR2 SMNVEV (reference sequence). Unmatched junction bases numbered 15, after V lost 4 bases and J lost 7 bases. DNA of the CDR3: TGTGCCAGCAGTTCCCTATCCTTTAGCGGGATGGTTAATGAGCAGTTCTTC. Protein: CASSSLSFSGMVNEQFF.

The chain is built from TRBV9 and TRBJ2-1, with TRBD1 identical over 9 bases. Germline V gene data show CDR1 as SGDLS and CDR2 as YYNGEE. V lost 0 bases and J lost 9; bases outside the gene matches: 16. The CDR3 sequence is 18 residues long. The CDR3 reads CASSVAQGQGVRGGEQFF. CDR3 sequence (DNA): TGTGCCAGCAGCGTAGCTCAGGGACAGGGTGTTCGAGGGGGTGAGCAGTTCTTC. The variable domain in full, completed from reference TRBV9 and TRBJ2-1, reads DSGVTQTPKHLITATGQRVTLRCSPRSGDLSVYWYQQSLDQGLQFLIQYYNGEERAKGNILERFSAQQFPDLHSELNLSSLELGDSALYFCASSVAQGQGVRGGEQFFGPGTRLTVL.

The CDR3 loop reads CATSEWAGVNEQFF. CDR3 DNA sequence: TGTGCCACCAGTGAATGGGCAGGGGTCAATGAGCAGTTCTTC. The J gene is TRBJ2-1, the V gene TRBV24-1; weak D call: TRBD1 (6 bases). V shed 4 bases and J shed 6 bases, with 12 bases lying between them. Germline V lookup: CDR1 KGHDR, CDR2 SFDVKD. CDR3 size: 14 residues.

This clone was observed a single time. The rearrangement uses TRBV28 and TRBJ1-6, with 7 bases fitting TRBD1. V shed 2 bases, J shed 2 bases, and the junction held 6 bases outside the gene matches. Per the germline V gene, CDR1 is MDHEN and CDR2 is SYDVKM. The CDR3 contains 17 residues. CDR3: CASSLPGQVPYNSPLHF. The CDR3 nucleotides are TGTGCCAGCAGTTTACCTGGACAGGTTCCCTATAATTCACCCCTCCACTTT.

The V gene is TRBV7-8, the J gene TRBJ1-2; D might be TRBD1 (5 bases). The CDR3 runs 12 residues. The germline gives CDR1 SGHVS, CDR2 FQNEAQ. Trimming cost V 5 bases and J 6 bases, with 10 bases left between them. The CDR3 sequence is CASSPRTNGYTF. The DNA of the CDR3 is TGTGCCAGCAGCCCCCGGACAAATGGCTACACCTTC.

The chain couples TRBV21-1 to TRBJ2-3; TRBD2 reflects the table's D call only, with no check against the DNA. TRBV21-1 constitutes a pseudogene. The CDR3 extends over 16 amino acids. In DNA, the CDR3 is TGTGCCATCATACCAGGACTAGCGGGAGTCAGGGATACGCAGTATTTT. Translated, it gives CAIIPGLAGVRDTQYF.

About this clone itself: At one end the junction does not follow the germline gene, possibly because of a read error. CDR3 DNA sequence: TGTGCTAGCAGCTTAACAGAGAACACTGAAGCTTTCTTT. Translating it yields CASSLTENTEAFF. The chain has TRBV7-7 and TRBJ1-1, with no clear D. Germline V gene data show CDR1 as SSHAT and CDR2 as FNYEAQ (reference sequence). CDR3 length equals 13 residues.

In its sample, this clone was seen a few times. The chain joins TRBV6-6 to TRBJ2-7; tentative D call: TRBD1 (6 bases). The length of the CDR3 is 19 residues. Germline loops: CDR1 MNHNY, CDR2 SVGAGI (reference sequence). V was clipped by 5 bases and J by 3 bases, with 29 bases between them. The CDR3 nucleotides read TGTGCCAGCAGTCCACAATTAGGGGTAATCGGGACACCATACTACGAGCAGTACTTC. This sequence encodes CASSPQLGVIGTPYYEQYF.

The count of this clone is one. The chain couples TRBV4-1 to TRBJ2-5; 10 positions agree with TRBD2. The CDR3 contains 17 residues. Germline CDR1 reads MGHRA; CDR2 reads YSYEKL. After removal of 0 bases from V and 6 bases from J, the junction contained 10 bases not matched to a gene. The CDR3 spells CASSQDDRGLATKTQYF. CDR3 DNA sequence: TGCGCCAGCAGCCAAGATGATAGGGGACTAGCGACGAAGACCCAGTACTTC.

The chain recombines TRBV5-1 with TRBJ2-7; the D gene is possibly TRBD1 (5 bases). The CDR3 loop spans 13 amino acids. Germline CDR1 is SGHRS and CDR2 is YFSETQ. Trimming pared 5 bases from V and 4 bases from J, leaving 13 bases between. The CDR3 region has the DNA TGCGCCAGCAGTAGCCAGGGTGGGTACGAGCAGTACTTC. This sequence encodes CASSSQGGYEQYF.

This clone was seen a few times. CDR3 residues: CASSPITGYGYTF. DNA of the CDR3: TGCGCCAGCAGCCCAATTACAGGGTATGGCTACACCTTC. The chain couples TRBV5-1 to TRBJ1-2; D may be TRBD1 (6 bases). Germline values: CDR1 SGHRS, CDR2 YFSETQ. The CDR3 covers 13 residues. The V and J ends lost 4 bases and 5 bases respectively, with 12 bases between them.

The chain uses TRBV6-5 and TRBJ2-5; D ambiguous. Trimming took off 5 bases at V and 1 base at J, with 11 bases between the two ends. This CDR3 region has 14 residues. Germline CDR1 and CDR2: MNHEY and SVGAGI. This chain's CDR3 is CASSKVHSQETQYF. In DNA, the CDR3 is TGTGCCAGCAGTAAGGTCCACAGCCAAGAGACCCAGTACTTC.

V gene TRBV13 combines with J gene TRBJ2-1; D gene uncertain. The germline V gene encodes CDR1 PRHDT and CDR2 FYEKMQ (reference sequence). The CDR3 consists of 13 residues. Between the trimmed V and J ends, which lost 0 bases and 7 bases, there was a span of 7 bases. For the CDR3, the DNA is TGTGCCAGCAGCTTAGGCCGGTCGAATGAGCAGTTCTTC. Translation gives CASSLGRSNEQFF.

This clone was found once. The chain is built from TRBV19 and TRBJ2-2; TRBD2 matches 10 bases. This CDR3 contains 17 residues. Trimming cost V 1 base and J 1 base; bases outside gene matches: 3. CDR1 is LNHDA and CDR2 is SQIVND in the germline V gene (reference sequence). The CDR3 DNA sequence: TGTGCCAGTAGTATAGTAGGACTAGCGGAGAACACCGGGGAGCTGTTTTTT. This encodes CASSIVGLAENTGELFF. The complete variable domain, with remaining parts taken from reference TRBV19 and TRBJ2-2, reads DGGITQSPKYLFRKEGQNVTLSCEQNLNHDAMYWYRQDPGQGLRLIYYSQIVNDFQKGDIAEGYSVSREKKESFPLTVTSAQKNPTAFYLCASSIVGLAENTGELFFGEGSRLTVL.

The V call is TRBV7-2, the J call TRBJ2-1, with 12 bases identical to TRBD2. J was trimmed by 4 bases and V by 1 base; bases with no gene match: 8. The CDR3 length is 18 residues. The germline V gene encodes CDR1 SGHTA and CDR2 FQGNSA. In DNA, the CDR3 is TGTGCCAGCAGCTTAGTTGGACTAGCGGGACCCACGTACAATGAGCAGTTCTTC. Encoded protein: CASSLVGLAGPTYNEQFF.

This chain joins TRBV7-9 and TRBJ1-2, with D perhaps TRBD1 (5 bases). V was shortened by 4 bases and J by 8 bases, with 20 bases between the two germline ends. There are 15 residues in the CDR3. In germline, CDR1 is SEHNR, CDR2 FQNEAQ (reference sequence). The CDR3 nucleotides read TGTGCCAGCAGCTCACCACACGGGGGACTACGGGGCTACACCTTC. This gives the protein CASSSPHGGLRGYTF.

Only one count was recorded for this clone. This CDR3 is CASSPPGRGTAYNEQFF. The CDR3 DNA sequence: TGTGCCAGCTCACCACCGGGGCGGGGTACGGCCTACAATGAGCAGTTCTTC. V usage is TRBV18 and J usage is TRBJ2-1; perhaps TRBD2 as D (6 bases). Germline CDR1 is KGHSH and CDR2 is LQKENI. The germline V and J ends were trimmed by 0 bases and 2 bases, with 14 bases remaining between them. The CDR3 covers 17 residues. Using reference TRBV18 and TRBJ2-1 for the parts outside the CDR3, the full variable domain is NAGVMQNPRHLVRRRGQEARLRCSPMKGHSHVYWYRQLPEEGLKFMVYLQKENIIDESGMPKERFSAEFPKEGPSILRIQQVVRGDSAAYFCASSPPGRGTAYNEQFFGPGTRLTVL.

The chain joins TRBV5-1 to TRBJ2-1, with TRBD2 matching 7 bases. V dropped 4 bases and J dropped 6; count of bases not matched to a gene: 10. Germline CDR1 and CDR2: SGHRS and YFSETQ. The CDR3 runs 15 residues. The DNA for the CDR3 is TGCGCCAGCAGCCAATCCCGGGACTACGGCAATGAGCAGTTCTTC. It is translated as CASSQSRDYGNEQFF.